This T cell receptor beta chain was captured by sequencing in a study of T cells in localized non-small cell lung cancer. This CDR3 contains 15 residues. Germline V gives CDR1 SGHRS, CDR2 YFSETQ. V was clipped by 5 bases and J by 6 bases; unmatched bases: 8. For this clone: Its antigen remains unknown.

The study's findings and limits: Uninvolved adjacent lung showed the highest T cell clonality, exceeding tumor. Higher adjacent-lung clonality was associated with shorter survival. Sequencing was limited to one tumor region, leaving the possibility of heterogeneity open.

Some clones are missing from TCRdb's copy, which holds only in-frame ones; the method was immunoSEQ multiplex PCR. The table lists 86,000 or so clones, 70% to 90% of them singletons. The material sequenced was peripheral blood, taken before any cancer treatment. This sequence joins TRBV5-1 and TRBJ1-5; TRBD1 matches 10 bases. The TCR comes from a man between 40 and 75 years old with stage I lung adenocarcinoma. The CDR3 region is CASSLTGGPGQPQHF. The CDR3 DNA is TGCGCCAGCAGTTTGACAGGGGGCCCTGGTCAGCCCCAGCATTTT. The full variable domain, with the rest looked up from reference TRBV5-1 and TRBJ1-5, is KAGVTQTPRYLIKTRGQQVTLSCSPISGHRSVSWYQQTPGQGLQFLFEYFSETQRNKGNFPGRFSGRQFSNSRSEMNVSTLELGDSALYLCASSLTGGPGQPQHFGDGTRLSIL.